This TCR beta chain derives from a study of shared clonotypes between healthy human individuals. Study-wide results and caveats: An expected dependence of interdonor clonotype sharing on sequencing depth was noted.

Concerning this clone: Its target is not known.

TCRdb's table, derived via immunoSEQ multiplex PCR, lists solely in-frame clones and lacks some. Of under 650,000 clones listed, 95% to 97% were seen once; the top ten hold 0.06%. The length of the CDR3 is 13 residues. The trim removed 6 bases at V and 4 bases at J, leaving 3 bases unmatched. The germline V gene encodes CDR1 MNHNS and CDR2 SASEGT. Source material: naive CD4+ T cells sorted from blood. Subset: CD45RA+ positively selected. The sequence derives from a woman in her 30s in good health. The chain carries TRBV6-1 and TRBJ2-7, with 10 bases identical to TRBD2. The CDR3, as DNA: TGTGCCAGCAGACTAGCGGGAAGGTACGAGCAGTACTTC. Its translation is CASRLAGRYEQYF.